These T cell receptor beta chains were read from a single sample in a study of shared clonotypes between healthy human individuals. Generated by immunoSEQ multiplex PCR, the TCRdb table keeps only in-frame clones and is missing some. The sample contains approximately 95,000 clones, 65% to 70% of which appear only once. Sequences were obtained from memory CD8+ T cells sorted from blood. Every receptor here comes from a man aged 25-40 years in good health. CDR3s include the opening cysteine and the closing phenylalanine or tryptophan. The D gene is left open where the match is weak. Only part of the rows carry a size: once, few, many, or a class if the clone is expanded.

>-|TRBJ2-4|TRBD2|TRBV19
CAEASKGLAGATPAKNIQYF
TGTGCCGAAGCCTCGAAGGGACTAGCGGGAGCTACCCCAGCCAAAAACATTCAGTACTTC
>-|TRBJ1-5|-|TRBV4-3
CASSQGPGQPQHF
TGCGCCAGCAGCCAAGGACCGGGTCAGCCCCAGCATTTT
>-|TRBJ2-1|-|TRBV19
CASSILERSPRPRRNEQFF
TGTGCCAGTAGTATTCTTGAGCGGAGCCCCCGGCCGCGGCGGAATGAGCAGTTCTTC
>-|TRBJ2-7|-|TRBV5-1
CASSLGRGPVDEQYF
TGCGCCAGCAGCTTGGGGAGGGGTCCGGTAGACGAGCAGTACTTC
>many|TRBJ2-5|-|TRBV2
CASLGVQADGREETQYF
TGTGCCAGCTTGGGGGTGCAGGCGGACGGGAGAGAAGAGACCCAGTACTTC
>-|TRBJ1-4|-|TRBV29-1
CSANTAGKLFF
TGCAGCGCCAACACAGCTGGAAAACTGTTTTTT
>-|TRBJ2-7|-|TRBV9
CASSVGGQGYEQYF
TGTGCCAGCAGCGTAGGGGGGCAGGGCTACGAGCAGTACTTC
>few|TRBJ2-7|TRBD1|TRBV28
CASSVTGGEGPYEQYF
TGTGCCAGCAGTGTGACAGGGGGCGAAGGTCCCTACGAGCAGTACTTC
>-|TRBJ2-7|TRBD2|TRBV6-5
CASSRAGPSYEQYF
TGTGCCAGCAGTAGAGCGGGGCCCTCCTACGAGCAGTACTTC
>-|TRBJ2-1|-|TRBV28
CASSLSSINEQFF
TGTGCCAGCAGTTTAAGCAGCATCAATGAGCAGTTCTTC
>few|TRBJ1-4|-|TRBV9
CASSAGTPNEKLFF
TGTGCCAGCAGCGCCGGGACCCCGAACGAAAAACTGTTTTTT
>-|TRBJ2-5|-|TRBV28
CASSLAMASGQETQYF
TGTGCCAGCAGTTTAGCCATGGCTAGCGGACAGGAGACCCAGTACTTC
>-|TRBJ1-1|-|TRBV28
CASSLKPTEAFF
TGTGCCAGCAGTTTGAAGCCCACTGAAGCTTTCTTT
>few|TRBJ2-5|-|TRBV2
CASSPTRGLQETQYF
TGTGCCAGCAGTCCGACCAGAGGGCTCCAAGAGACCCAGTACTTC
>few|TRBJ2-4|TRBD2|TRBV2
CASGGGTIAKNIQYF
TGTGCCAGCGGGGGGGGGACCATAGCCAAAAACATTCAGTACTTC
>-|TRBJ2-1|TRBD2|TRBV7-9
CASSLVGLAFEQFF
TGTGCCAGCAGCCTCGTAGGACTAGCATTCGAGCAGTTCTTC
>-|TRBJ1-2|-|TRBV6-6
CASSYSTRGEGLGYTF
TGTGCCAGCAGTTATTCCACTCGGGGCGAGGGCTTGGGCTACACCTTC
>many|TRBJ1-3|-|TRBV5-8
CASSAGFTSEGTIYF
TGTGCCAGCAGCGCCGGATTTACAAGTGAGGGCACCATATATTTT
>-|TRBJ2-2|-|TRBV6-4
CASSEGASNTGELFF
TGTGCCAGCAGTGAAGGCGCGTCCAACACCGGGGAGCTGTTTTTT
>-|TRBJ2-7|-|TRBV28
CASRDGTYGEQYF
TGTGCCAGCAGGGATGGGACATACGGCGAGCAGTACTTC